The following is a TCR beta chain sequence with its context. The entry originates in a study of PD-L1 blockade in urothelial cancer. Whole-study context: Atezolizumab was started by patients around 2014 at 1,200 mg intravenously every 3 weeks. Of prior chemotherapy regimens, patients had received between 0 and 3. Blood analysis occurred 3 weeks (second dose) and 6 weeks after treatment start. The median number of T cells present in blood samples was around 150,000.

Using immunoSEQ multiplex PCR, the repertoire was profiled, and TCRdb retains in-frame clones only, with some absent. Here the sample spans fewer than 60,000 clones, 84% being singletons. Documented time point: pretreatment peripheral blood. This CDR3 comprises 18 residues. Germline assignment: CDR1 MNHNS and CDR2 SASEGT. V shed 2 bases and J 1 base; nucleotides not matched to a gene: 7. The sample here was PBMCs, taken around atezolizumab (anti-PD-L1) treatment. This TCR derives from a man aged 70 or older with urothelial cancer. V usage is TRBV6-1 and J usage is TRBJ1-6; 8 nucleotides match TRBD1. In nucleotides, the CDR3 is TGTGCCAGCAGTGAAAGGCAGGGGGCCTGGTCCTATAATTCACCCCTCCACTTT. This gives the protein CASSERQGAWSYNSPLHF.